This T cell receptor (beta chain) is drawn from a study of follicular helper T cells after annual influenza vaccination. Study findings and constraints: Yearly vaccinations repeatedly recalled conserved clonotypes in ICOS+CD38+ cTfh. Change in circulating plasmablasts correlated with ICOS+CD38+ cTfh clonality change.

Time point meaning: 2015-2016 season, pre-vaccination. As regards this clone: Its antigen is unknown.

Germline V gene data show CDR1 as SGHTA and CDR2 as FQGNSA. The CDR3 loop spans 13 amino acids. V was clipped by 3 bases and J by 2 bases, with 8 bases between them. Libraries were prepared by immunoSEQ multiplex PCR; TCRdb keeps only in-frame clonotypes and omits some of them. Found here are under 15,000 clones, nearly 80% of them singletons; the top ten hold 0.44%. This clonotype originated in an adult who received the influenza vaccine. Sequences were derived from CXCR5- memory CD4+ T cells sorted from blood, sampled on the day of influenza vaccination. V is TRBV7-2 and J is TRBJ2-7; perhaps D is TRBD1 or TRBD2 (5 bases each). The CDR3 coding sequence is TGTGCCAGCAGCTTTGTGGGACCCTACGAGCAGTACTTC. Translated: CASSFVGPYEQYF.